This T cell receptor beta chain was found in a study of regulatory T cells in long-lasting Graves disease. Indicated time point: persistent/refractory GD, antithyroid drugs over 5 years with positive TRAb. Isolated PBMC RNA provided the starting material for the TCR library. Germline V lookup: CDR1 SGHRS, CDR2 YFSETQ. The CDR3 extends over 13 amino acids. On this clonotype: At one end, the junction sequence differs from germline, possibly due to a read error.

For TCR beta, libraries came from iRepertoire HTBI primers and Arm-PCR of CDR3 regions. TCRdb fed the multiplex PCR reads into MiXCR, producing one record per CDR3 protein. The repertoire holds hundreds of thousands of distinct CDR3 sequences, with roughly 20% as singletons. The source material was peripheral blood mononuclear cells (PBMCs), sampled when the disease was refractory, from a patient treated with antithyroid drugs. The chain combines TRBV5-1 with TRBJ2-7, with D possibly being TRBD1 (5 bases). This receptor was taken from a female donor with Graves disease. This CDR3 reads CTSSLGQIYEQYF. The CDR3 DNA reads TGCACCAGCAGCTTGGGGCAGATCTACGAGCAGTACTTC.